These 14 T cell receptor beta chains were all obtained from the same sample, sequenced in a study of cytomegalovirus exposure and HLA in healthy donors. The PCR ran on 60 Vbeta and 13 Jbeta primers. Sequencing was performed with immunoSEQ multiplex PCR; in TCRdb, only in-frame clones are kept and a portion is missing. The table lists roughly 100,000 clones, roughly four fifths of them singletons. The sample consisted of PBMCs. These receptors all stem from a man over 45 in good health and CMV-seronegative.

The chain uses TRBV4-3 and TRBJ2-3, with 7 positions matching TRBD2. Germline V lookup: CDR1 LGHNA, CDR2 YSLEER. Trimming at V came to 0 bases and at J to 3 bases, leaving 6 bases not matched to a gene. This CDR3 is built from 16 residues. The CDR3 loop is CASSQDPGGWTDTQYF. The CDR3 region has the DNA TGCGCCAGCAGCCAAGACCCGGGGGGATGGACAGATACGCAGTATTTT.

The J gene is TRBJ2-5, the V gene TRBV27; tentative D call: TRBD2 (5 bases). There are 14 residues in the CDR3. Germline CDR1 reads MNHEY; CDR2 reads SMNVEV (reference sequence). V lost 4 bases and J 2 bases, leaving 11 bases between the germline ends. In nucleotides, the CDR3 is TGTGCCAGCAGTTCCTTCGGGGTTCAAGAGACCCAGTACTTC. It is translated as CASSSFGVQETQYF.

The rearrangement uses TRBV4-1 and TRBJ1-2, with a possible D match to TRBD1 (5 bases). The V gene lost 1 base and the J gene lost 8 bases, with 14 bases spanning the gap. Looked up from germline, CDR1 is MGHRA and CDR2 is YSYEKL. The CDR3 totals 14 residues. CDR3 sequence: CASSQVGRDRGYTF. CDR3 bases: TGCGCCAGCAGCCAAGTTGGCAGGGATCGAGGCTACACCTTC.

The chain couples TRBV10-3 to TRBJ2-1, with 12 bases identical to TRBD1. Germline V lookup: CDR1 ENHRY, CDR2 SYGVKD. The CDR3 runs to 14 residues. J was trimmed by 8 bases and V by 10 bases; bases with no gene match: 9. CDR3 nucleotide sequence: TGTGCCACCTATTCCGGGACAGGGGGCGATGAGCAGTTCTTC. Residues: CATYSGTGGDEQFF.

This clone was detected once. The chain uses TRBV5-5 and TRBJ1-2; tentative D call: TRBD1 (5 bases). This CDR3 has 14 residues. Germline loops: CDR1 SGHKS, CDR2 YYEKEE (reference sequence). Trimming removed 0 bases at V and 2 bases at J, with 8 bases between. The CDR3 region is CASSLGGANYGYTF. The CDR3 DNA reads TGTGCCAGCAGCTTGGGGGGCGCGAACTATGGCTACACCTTC. The variable domain in full, completed from reference TRBV5-5 and TRBJ1-2, reads DAGVTQSPTHLIKTRGQQVTLRCSPISGHKSVSWYQQVLGQGPQFIFQYYEKEERGRGNFPDRFSARQFPNYSSELNVNALLLGDSALYLCASSLGGANYGYTFGSGTRLTVV.

Remarks on this clone: Compared with germline, one end of the junction differs, possibly owing to a read error. V and J are TRBV7-9 and TRBJ1-4; the D is unclear. Germline V gene data show CDR1 as SEHNR and CDR2 as FQNEAQ (reference sequence). The CDR3 covers 14 residues. The CDR3: CSSSLGTANEKLFF. The CDR3 region has the DNA TGTTCCAGCAGCCTCGGTACAGCTAATGAAAAACTGTTTTTT.

CDR3 coding DNA: TGTGCCACCAGCCTCCAAAGGGGCGGACAGGGGATCCAAGAGACCCAGTACTTC. Protein: CATSLQRGGQGIQETQYF. The rearrangement links TRBV15 to TRBJ2-5; 9 bases are a match to TRBD1. Per germline, CDR1 LNHNV and CDR2 YYDKDF (reference sequence). Trimming at V came to 5 bases and at J to 1 base, leaving 14 bases not matched to a gene. The CDR3 has 18 residues. The variable domain in full, completed from reference TRBV15 and TRBJ2-5, reads DAMVIQNPRYQVTQFGKPVTLSCSQTLNHNVMYWYQQKSSQAPKLLFHYYDKDFNNEADTPDNFQSRRPNTSFCFLDIRSPGLGDTAMYLCATSLQRGGQGIQETQYFGPGTRLLVL.

The rearrangement uses TRBV15 and TRBJ1-6; possibly TRBD1 for D (5 bases). The CDR3 is 15 amino acids. Trimming removed 2 bases at V and 7 bases at J, with 12 bases between. CDR1 and CDR2 (germline): LNHNV, YYDKDF (reference sequence). The CDR3 region is CATSRIDRNNSPLHF. Written as DNA, the CDR3 is TGTGCCACCAGCAGAATAGACAGAAACAATTCACCCCTCCACTTT.

This chain links TRBV5-5 with TRBJ2-2, with 9 bases lining up with TRBD2. Germline CDR1 is SGHKS and CDR2 is YYEKEE (reference sequence). The CDR3 runs to 16 residues. V shed 2 bases, J shed 0 bases, and the junction held 2 bases outside the gene matches. CDR3 nucleotides: TGTGCCAGCAGCTTTAAGCGGGGGGCGAACACCGGGGAGCTGTTTTTT. Its translation is CASSFKRGANTGELFF. The entire variable domain, with the rest obtained from reference TRBV5-5 and TRBJ2-2, is as follows: DAGVTQSPTHLIKTRGQQVTLRCSPISGHKSVSWYQQVLGQGPQFIFQYYEKEERGRGNFPDRFSARQFPNYSSELNVNALLLGDSALYLCASSFKRGANTGELFFGEGSRLTVL.

This chain connects TRBV19 to TRBJ1-5, with unresolved D. Germline V gene data show CDR1 as LNHDA and CDR2 as SQIVND (reference sequence). Trimming took 3 bases from V and 10 from J, leaving 13 bases between them. The CDR3 runs to 13 residues. CDR3 loop: CASSMEILEPQHF. The CDR3 bases are TGTGCCAGTAGTATGGAGATCTTGGAACCCCAGCATTTT.

J is TRBJ2-7 and V is TRBV28; TRBD1 matches at 9 bases. CDR1 and CDR2 (germline): MDHEN, SYDVKM. Unmatched junction bases numbered 2, after V lost 3 bases and J lost 2 bases. The CDR3 has 14 residues. The CDR3 protein is CASSLDRGPYEQYV. In DNA, the CDR3 is TGTGCCAGCAGTTTGGACAGGGGCCCCTACGAGCAGTACGTC.

V and J are TRBV29-1 and TRBJ2-6; weak D call: TRBD2 (5 bases). The CDR3 has 15 residues. The germline CDR1 and CDR2 sequences are SQVTM and ANQGSEA. Trimming removed 0 bases from V and 4 bases from J, with 10 bases in between. The CDR3 reads CSVEDPGYGANVLTF. DNA for the CDR3: TGCAGCGTTGAAGATCCGGGGTACGGGGCCAACGTCCTGACTTTC. The variable domain in full, completed from reference TRBV29-1 and TRBJ2-6, reads SAVISQKPSRDICQRGTSLTIQCQVDSQVTMMFWYRQQPGQSLTLIATANQGSEATYESGFVIDKFPISRPNLTFSTLTVSNMSPEDSSIYLCSVEDPGYGANVLTFGAGSRLTVL.

This clone was observed a handful of times. DNA for the CDR3: TGCGCCAGCAGCTTGGGGCAGGGGGCTGGCACTGAAGCTTTCTTT. Translated, it gives CASSLGQGAGTEAFF. This chain connects TRBV5-1 to TRBJ1-1, with 8 nucleotides matching TRBD1. Losses at the gene ends were 0 bases for V and 4 bases for J; bases not matched to a gene: 5. The CDR3 is 15 residues long. Germline V gene sequence: CDR1 SGHRS, CDR2 YFSETQ.

The chain combines TRBV29-1 with TRBJ2-1; possibly TRBD2 for D (6 bases). Germline CDR1 reads SQVTM; CDR2 reads ANQGSEA. Trimming left V 7 bases short and J 2 bases short, with 24 bases between. The CDR3 spans 17 residues. The CDR3, as DNA: TGCAGCGCCCTATCCACCGGAGCGGGTCCCGCCTACAATGAGCAGTTCTTC. As protein: CSALSTGAGPAYNEQFF.